This TCR beta chain was recovered during a study of T cells in Graves' hyperthyroidism and ophthalmopathy. Diagnoses were established using clinical symptoms, serum thyroxine and TRAb, thyroid ultrasound and orbital computed tomography. Amplified TCR beta CDR3 regions came from RNA transcripts. TCR CDR3 underwent first-round RT-PCR with the HTBI primer set. In TCRdb, the multiplex PCR reads were re-called with MiXCR into one record per CDR3 protein. The table has about 520,000 distinct CDR3 sequences, roughly 20% seen once. This clonotype was picked up many times. The CDR3 runs to 14 residues. Germline V gene sequence: CDR1 MNHNS, CDR2 SASEGT. J gave up 5 bases and V 3 bases, and 6 bases lay outside the gene matches.

The sequenced sample consisted of blood. The receptor was derived from a man aged 18 to 30 with Graves' hyperthyroidism. The V gene is TRBV6-1, the J gene TRBJ1-1; 7 bases line up with TRBD1. CDR3 sequence: CASSETGRWTEAFF. The CDR3 bases are TGTGCCAGCAGTGAGACAGGGAGATGGACTGAAGCTTTCTTT.